This TCR beta chain stems from a study of cytomegalovirus exposure and HLA in healthy donors. Overall study results and limits: Rarity held for most TCR sequences, but there were some public TCRs that occurred in many donors. In an earlier analysis, in approximately 630 donors, most V segments appeared productive either ~87% or ~30% of the time. Presence/absence analyses took donor sequencing depth as roughly uniform.

The PCR used 60 Vbeta and 13 Jbeta primers. The assay was immunoSEQ multiplex PCR, and TCRdb's table has in-frame clones only and misses some. This table holds 160,000 or so clones, roughly 79% found once. Germline values: CDR1 SGHRS, CDR2 YFSETQ. This CDR3 has 16 residues. V was clipped by 1 base and J by 7 bases; unmatched bases: 10. This clone was counted only a few times. Its matching antigen is unknown. Sequenced input: PBMCs. This rearrangement joins TRBV5-1 to TRBJ2-1, with TRBD1 matching over 8 bases. This clonotype was sampled from a middle-aged man in good health and CMV-seronegative. CDR3 DNA: TGCGCCAGCAGCTTGAGAGGCAGGGGGCTAGGGAATGAGCAGTTCTTC. It specifies CASSLRGRGLGNEQFF.